These T cell receptor beta chains were read from a single sample in a study of chemoradiotherapy in HPV16-positive cancers. The protocol was immunoSEQ multiplex PCR, while the TCRdb copy is restricted to in-frame clones and leaves out a portion. Of about 3,100 clones in the sample, approximately 83% were seen once. The specimen comprised tumor tissue, sampled from a patient who underwent chemoradiotherapy. The receptors were sampled from a human donor with HPV-associated anogenital cancer. CDR3s include the opening cysteine and the closing phenylalanine or tryptophan. A D gene is named only where the DNA matches it firmly. Clone size is not always given. Where it is, it says once, few, many or a class for expanded clones.

TRBD2	TRBJ2-3	TRBV5-1	.	CASSLARTGGQGDTQYF	TGCGCCAGCAGCTTGGCCCGGACGGGAGGGCAGGGTGATACGCAGTATTTT
.	TRBJ1-1	TRBV6-6	.	CASSYSDGEAFF	TGTGCCAGCAGTTACTCCGACGGTGAAGCTTTCTTT
.	TRBJ2-1	TRBV5-1	.	CASSFDGGAYNVQFF	TGCGCCAGCAGCTTCGACGGGGGCGCCTACAATGTGCAGTTCTTC
.	TRBJ1-1	TRBV30	few	CACNWRGRMNTEAFF	TGTGCCTGTAATTGGCGGGGGAGAATGAACACTGAAGCTTTCTTT
.	TRBJ2-5	TRBV5-4	.	CASSPGPSAVPHPYQETQYF	TGTGCCAGCAGCCCGGGACCTTCGGCGGTGCCTCATCCGTACCAAGAGACCCAGTACTTC
.	TRBJ1-1	TRBV7-9	.	CASSLYQGGFVTEAFF	TGTGCCAGCAGCTTATACCAGGGTGGGTTCGTCACTGAAGCTTTCTTT
.	TRBJ2-7	TRBV11-1	.	CASSFGGDYEQYF	TGTGCCAGCAGTTTCGGGGGCGATTACGAGCAGTACTTC
.	TRBJ1-1	TRBV18	.	CASSLTGVKNTEAFF	TGTGCCAGCTCACTCACGGGAGTCAAGAACACTGAAGCTTTCTTT
.	TRBJ2-6	TRBV7-2	.	CASSLGSYSGANVLTF	TGTGCCAGCAGCTTAGGGTCCTATTCTGGGGCCAACGTCCTGACTTTC
TRBD2	TRBJ2-1	TRBV14	.	CASSHRRRGGSSYNEQFF	TGTGCCAGCAGCCATAGAAGACGGGGGGGCTCTTCCTACAATGAGCAGTTCTTC
.	TRBJ2-7	TRBV14	.	CASSPVLGVIYEQYF	TGTGCCAGCAGCCCCGTGTTAGGGGTGATCTACGAGCAGTACTTC
TRBD1	TRBJ1-4	TRBV2	.	CASRDLGQGGEKLFF	TGTGCCAGCAGAGACCTCGGACAGGGCGGTGAAAAACTGTTTTTT
.	TRBJ2-1	TRBV19	.	CASRAGQYNEQFF	TGTGCCAGTAGGGCAGGCCAGTACAATGAGCAGTTCTTC
TRBD1	TRBJ1-2	TRBV9	.	CASSPRQGAQDGYTF	TGTGCCAGCAGCCCTAGACAGGGGGCGCAGGATGGCTACACCTTC
TRBD1	TRBJ1-4	TRBV6-1	.	CASAGGTNEKLFF	TGTGCCAGCGCAGGGGGCACTAATGAAAAACTGTTTTTT
TRBD1	TRBJ2-1	TRBV7-9	.	CASSSTGAEQFF	TGTGCCAGCAGCTCGACAGGGGCTGAGCAGTTCTTC
.	TRBJ2-7	TRBV7-3	.	CASSLDPGMRQYF	TGTGCCAGCAGCTTAGACCCAGGGATGAGGCAGTACTTC
.	TRBJ1-4	TRBV5-1	.	CASSRDNPTNEKLFF	TGCGCCAGCAGCAGGGACAATCCAACTAATGAAAAACTGTTTTTT
.	TRBJ2-4	TRBV5-4	.	CASSAEAKNIQYF	TGTGCCAGCAGCGCAGAAGCCAAAAACATTCAGTACTTC
.	TRBJ2-3	TRBV30	.	CAWSVRTDTQYF	TGTGCCTGGAGTGTACGAACAGATACGCAGTATTTT
TRBD1	TRBJ1-1	TRBV2	.	CASSGQGAVEAFF	TGTGCCAGCAGTGGGCAGGGGGCCGTTGAAGCTTTCTTT
TRBD2	TRBJ2-7	TRBV2	.	CASSVQRSGNHEQYF	TGTGCCAGCAGTGTCCAGCGTAGCGGGAATCACGAGCAGTACTTC
.	TRBJ2-5	TRBV18	once	CASSPQETQYF	TGTGCCAGCTCCCCTCAAGAGACCCAGTACTTC
.	TRBJ2-1	TRBV19	few	CASSIQGVGEQFF	TGTGCCAGTAGTATTCAGGGTGTCGGTGAGCAGTTCTTC
.	TRBJ2-7	TRBV25-1	.	CASKGERNEQYF	TGTGCCAGCAAAGGGGAACGTAACGAGCAGTACTTC
.	TRBJ2-5	TRBV5-6	.	CASSSGVVMKTQYF	TGTGCCAGCAGCTCCGGGGTGGTAATGAAGACCCAGTACTTC
TRBD1	TRBJ1-6	TRBV2	.	CASRIGQGPNSPLHF	TGTGCCAGCAGGATTGGACAGGGACCTAATTCACCCCTCCACTTT
TRBD1	TRBJ1-2	TRBV6-5	.	CASRPGQGGSGYTF	TGTGCCAGCAGGCCAGGACAGGGCGGATCTGGCTACACCTTC
TRBD1	TRBJ2-5	TRBV15	.	CATSREQGAETQYF	TGTGCCACCAGCAGAGAACAGGGGGCCGAGACCCAGTACTTC
.	TRBJ1-2	TRBV7-9	.	CASSLAVQEILTF	TGTGCCAGCAGCTTAGCAGTTCAGGAGATTCTCACCTTC
TRBD2	TRBJ2-3	TRBV4-1	.	CASSQLPSGTGGTDTQYF	TGCGCCAGCAGCCAACTACCTAGCGGGACTGGGGGCACAGATACGCAGTATTTT
TRBD2	TRBJ2-7	TRBV5-1	.	CASSRRERGSSYEQYF	TGCGCCAGCAGCCGCAGAGAGCGGGGGTCCTCCTACGAGCAGTACTTC
.	TRBJ2-3	TRBV2	.	CASSDHRGTDTQYF	TGTGCCAGCAGTGACCACAGGGGCACAGATACGCAGTATTTT
.	TRBJ1-5	TRBV12-5	few	CASGLSGINQPQHF	TGTGCTAGTGGTTTGAGCGGGATCAATCAGCCCCAGCATTTT
.	TRBJ2-3	TRBV7-3	.	CASSLTGSSTDTQYF	TGTGCCAGCAGCTTAACAGGCTCTAGCACAGATACGCAGTATTTT
.	TRBJ1-5	TRBV5-6	few	CASSIQGINQPQHF	TGTGCCAGCAGTATTCAGGGAATTAATCAGCCCCAGCATTTT
TRBD1	TRBJ1-1	TRBV2	.	CASREGQGALDTEAFF	TGTGCCAGCAGGGAAGGACAGGGGGCGTTGGACACTGAAGCTTTCTTT
.	TRBJ1-3	TRBV28	.	CASMSASRLIYF	TGTGCCAGCATGTCGGCTTCCCGGCTCATATATTTT
TRBD2	TRBJ2-1	TRBV18	.	CASSPSSGKDNEQFF	TGTGCCAGCTCACCATCTAGCGGAAAAGACAATGAGCAGTTCTTC
TRBD2	TRBJ2-1	TRBV27	.	CASRPLAVSYNEQFF	TGTGCCAGCAGGCCCCTAGCGGTCTCCTACAATGAGCAGTTCTTC
.	TRBJ1-2	TRBV4-3	.	CASSRTRATRDGYTF	TGCGCCAGCAGCCGGACCCGGGCCACAAGGGATGGCTACACCTTC